The clone carrying this TCR beta chain was observed a single time. The sample comes from a study of cytomegalovirus exposure and HLA in healthy donors. The V gene lost 6 bases and the J gene lost 10 bases, with 13 bases spanning the gap. This CDR3 spans 12 amino acids. The germline V gene encodes CDR1 MNHNS and CDR2 SASEGT. PCR amplification relied on 60 Vbeta primers (plus 13 Jbeta primers). The table came from immunoSEQ multiplex PCR; TCRdb's copy has only in-frame clones and leaves some out. The sample consists of approximately 130,000 clones, roughly 78% of them appearing once. The chain couples TRBV6-1 to TRBJ2-1, with a tentative D call TRBD2 (5 bases). The sample was PBMCs. The clonotype was recovered from a man aged 50 or older in good health and CMV-seropositive. As DNA, the CDR3 is TGTGCCAGCAGCTGGTCGGTAGCGGAGCAGTTCTTC. Protein product: CASSWSVAEQFF.